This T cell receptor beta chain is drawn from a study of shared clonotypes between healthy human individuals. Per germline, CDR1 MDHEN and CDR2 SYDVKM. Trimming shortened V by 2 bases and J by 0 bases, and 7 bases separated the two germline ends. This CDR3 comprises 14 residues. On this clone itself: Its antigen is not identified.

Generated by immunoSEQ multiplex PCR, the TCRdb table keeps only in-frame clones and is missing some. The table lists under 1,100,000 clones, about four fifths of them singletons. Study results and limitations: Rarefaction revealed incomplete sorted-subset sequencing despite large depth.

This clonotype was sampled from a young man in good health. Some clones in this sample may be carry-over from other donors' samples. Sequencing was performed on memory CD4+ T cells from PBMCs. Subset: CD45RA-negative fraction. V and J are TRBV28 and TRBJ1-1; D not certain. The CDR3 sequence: CASSLEAVNTEAFF. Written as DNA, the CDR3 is TGTGCCAGCAGTTTAGAGGCGGTGAACACTGAAGCTTTCTTT.